This T cell receptor (beta chain) was recovered during a study of T cells in Graves' hyperthyroidism and ophthalmopathy. The CDR3 regions of TCR beta were amplified from RNA transcripts. Primed by the HTBI set, a first-round RT-PCR was run on the TCR CDR3. TCRdb re-analysed the multiplex PCR reads in MiXCR, keeping a single row per CDR3 protein. The data hold some 580,000 distinct CDR3 sequences, with about a sixth observed a single time. Germline assignment: CDR1 LGHNA and CDR2 YNFKEQ. Trimming removed 3 bases from V and 6 bases from J, with 14 bases in between. The length of the CDR3 is 14 residues.

The clonotype was recovered from a woman between 40 and 55 years old with Graves' ophthalmopathy. Sequenced: blood. The J gene is TRBJ2-5, the V gene TRBV4-2; weak D call: TRBD2 (6 bases). CDR3 region: CASSQPSLAKTQYF. The CDR3 DNA follows: TGTGCCAGCAGCCAGCCGAGTCTAGCGAAGACCCAGTACTTC.